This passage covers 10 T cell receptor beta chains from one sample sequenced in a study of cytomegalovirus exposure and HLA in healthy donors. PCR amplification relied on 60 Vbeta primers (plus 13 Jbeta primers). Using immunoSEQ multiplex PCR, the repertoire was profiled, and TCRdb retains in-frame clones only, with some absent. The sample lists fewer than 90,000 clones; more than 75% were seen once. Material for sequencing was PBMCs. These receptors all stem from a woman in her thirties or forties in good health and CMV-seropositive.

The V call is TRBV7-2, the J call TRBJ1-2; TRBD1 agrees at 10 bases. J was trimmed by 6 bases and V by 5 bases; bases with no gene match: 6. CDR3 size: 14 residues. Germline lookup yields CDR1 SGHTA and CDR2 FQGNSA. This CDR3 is CASSPRDRGHGYTF. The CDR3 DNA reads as TGTGCCAGCAGCCCCCGGGACAGGGGCCATGGCTACACCTTC.

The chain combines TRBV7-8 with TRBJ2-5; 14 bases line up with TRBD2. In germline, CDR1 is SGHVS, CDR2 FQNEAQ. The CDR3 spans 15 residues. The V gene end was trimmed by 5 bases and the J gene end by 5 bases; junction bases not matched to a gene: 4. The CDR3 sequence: CASSRLAGGLETQYF. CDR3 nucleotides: TGTGCCAGCAGCAGACTAGCGGGGGGGCTGGAGACCCAGTACTTC. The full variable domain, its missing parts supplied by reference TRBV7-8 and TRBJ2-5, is GAGVSQSPRYKVAKRGQDVALRCDPISGHVSLFWYQQALGQGPEFLTYFQNEAQLDKSGLPSDRFFAERPEGSVSTLKIQRTQQEDSAVYLCASSRLAGGLETQYFGPGTRLLVL.

The CDR3 nucleotides are TGTGCCAGCAGCTTGACAGGCGAGGTTGGGGAGCTGTTTTTT. Translation: CASSLTGEVGELFF. The chain carries TRBV13 and TRBJ2-2, with D possibly being TRBD1 (6 bases). The CDR3 is 14 residues long. The V end lost 3 bases, the J end lost 8 bases, and 13 bases lay between the germline ends. CDR1 PRHDT and CDR2 FYEKMQ come from the germline V gene (reference sequence).

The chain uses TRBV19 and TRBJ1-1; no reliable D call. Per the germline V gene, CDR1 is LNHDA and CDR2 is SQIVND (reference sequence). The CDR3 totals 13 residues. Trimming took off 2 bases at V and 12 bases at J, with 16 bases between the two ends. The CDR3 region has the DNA TGTGCCAGTAGTATAAAGGAGCGCGGGTGGTCTTTCTTT. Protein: CASSIKERGWSFF.

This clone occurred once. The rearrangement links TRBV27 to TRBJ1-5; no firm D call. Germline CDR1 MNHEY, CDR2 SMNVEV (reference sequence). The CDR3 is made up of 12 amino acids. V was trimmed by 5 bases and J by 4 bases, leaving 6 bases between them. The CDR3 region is CASSTQNQPQHF. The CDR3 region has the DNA TGTGCCAGCAGTACGCAGAATCAGCCCCAGCATTTT.

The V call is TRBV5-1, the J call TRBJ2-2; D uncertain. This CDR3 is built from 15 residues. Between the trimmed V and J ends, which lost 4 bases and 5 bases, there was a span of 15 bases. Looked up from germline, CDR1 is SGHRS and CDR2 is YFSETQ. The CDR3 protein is CASSLIAGPTGELFF. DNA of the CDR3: TGCGCCAGCAGCCTCATTGCCGGTCCAACCGGGGAGCTGTTTTTT.

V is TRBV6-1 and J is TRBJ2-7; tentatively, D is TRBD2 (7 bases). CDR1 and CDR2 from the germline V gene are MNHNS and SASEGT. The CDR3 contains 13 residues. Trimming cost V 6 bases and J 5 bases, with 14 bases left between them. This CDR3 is CASRAGAWDEQYF. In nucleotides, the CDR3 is TGTGCCAGCAGGGCGGGGGCGTGGGACGAGCAGTACTTC.

This CDR3 is CASGGPEGQMNTEAFF. Here the CDR3 DNA reads TGTGCCAGCGGGGGCCCGGAGGGACAGATGAACACTGAAGCTTTCTTT. The chain has TRBV2 and TRBJ1-1, with 7 bases matching TRBD1. The V segment lost 8 bases and the J segment 0 bases; nucleotides outside the gene matches: 12. The CDR3 has 16 amino acids. From germline, CDR1 is SNHLY and CDR2 FYNNEI.

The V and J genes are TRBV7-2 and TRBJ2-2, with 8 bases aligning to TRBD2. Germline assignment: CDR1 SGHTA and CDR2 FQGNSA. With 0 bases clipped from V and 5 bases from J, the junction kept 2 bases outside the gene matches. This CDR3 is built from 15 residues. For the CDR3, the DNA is TGTGCCAGCAGCTTAGCCCCGGGAGGGACCGGGGAGCTGTTTTTT. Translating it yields CASSLAPGGTGELFF.

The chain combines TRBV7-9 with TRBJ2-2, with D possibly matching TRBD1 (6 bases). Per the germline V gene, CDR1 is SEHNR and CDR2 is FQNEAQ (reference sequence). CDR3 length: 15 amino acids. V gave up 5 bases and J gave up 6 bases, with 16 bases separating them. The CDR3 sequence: CASSLNTGFSGELFF. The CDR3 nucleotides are TGTGCCAGCAGCCTAAATACAGGGTTTTCCGGGGAGCTGTTTTTT.